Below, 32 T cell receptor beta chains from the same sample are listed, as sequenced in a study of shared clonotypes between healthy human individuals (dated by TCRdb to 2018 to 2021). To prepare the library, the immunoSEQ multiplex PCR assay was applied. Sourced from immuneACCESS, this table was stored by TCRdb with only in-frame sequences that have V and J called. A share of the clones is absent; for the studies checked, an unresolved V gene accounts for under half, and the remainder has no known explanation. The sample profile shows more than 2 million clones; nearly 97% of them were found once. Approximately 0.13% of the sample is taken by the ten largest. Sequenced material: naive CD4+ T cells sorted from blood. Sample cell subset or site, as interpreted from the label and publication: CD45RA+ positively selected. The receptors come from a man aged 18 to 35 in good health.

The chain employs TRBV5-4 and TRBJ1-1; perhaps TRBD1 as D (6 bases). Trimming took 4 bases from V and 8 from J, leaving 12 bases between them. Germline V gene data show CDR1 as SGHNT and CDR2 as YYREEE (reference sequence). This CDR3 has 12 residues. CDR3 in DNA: TGTGCCAGCAGCAAGGGGACATCCGAAGCTTTCTTT. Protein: CASSKGTSEAFF.

CDR3 in DNA: TGTGCCAGCAGCCCGGGACTAGCGGGAGGGGGCACAGATACGCAGTATTTT. Protein: CASSPGLAGGGTDTQYF. The chain links TRBV2 to TRBJ2-3; 16 bases agree with TRBD2. Germline V CDR1 and CDR2: SNHLY, FYNNEI. The CDR3 sequence is 17 residues long. V lost 6 bases to trimming and J lost 1 base; unmatched junction nucleotides: 4.

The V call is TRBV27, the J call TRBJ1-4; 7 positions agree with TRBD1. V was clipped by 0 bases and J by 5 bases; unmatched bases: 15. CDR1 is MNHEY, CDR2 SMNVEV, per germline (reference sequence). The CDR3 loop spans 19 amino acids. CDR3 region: CASSLSSPPGQPMNEKLFF. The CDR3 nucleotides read TGTGCCAGCAGTTTATCGTCCCCACCGGGACAGCCTATGAATGAAAAACTGTTTTTT.

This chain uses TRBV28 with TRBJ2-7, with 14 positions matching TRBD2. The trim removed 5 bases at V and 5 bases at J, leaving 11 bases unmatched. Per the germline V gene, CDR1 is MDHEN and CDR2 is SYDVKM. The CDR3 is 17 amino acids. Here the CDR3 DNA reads TGTGCCAGCAGTCCAATATTCTTGGGACTAGCGGGGGACGAGCAGTACTTC. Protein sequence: CASSPIFLGLAGDEQYF.

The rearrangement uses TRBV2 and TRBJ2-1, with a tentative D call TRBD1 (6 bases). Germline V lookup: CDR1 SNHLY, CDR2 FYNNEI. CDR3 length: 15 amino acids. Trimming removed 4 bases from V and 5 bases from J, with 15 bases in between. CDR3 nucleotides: TGTGCCAGCAGTGTCGGCAGGGGTCTCGACAATGAGCAGTTCTTC. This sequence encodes CASSVGRGLDNEQFF.

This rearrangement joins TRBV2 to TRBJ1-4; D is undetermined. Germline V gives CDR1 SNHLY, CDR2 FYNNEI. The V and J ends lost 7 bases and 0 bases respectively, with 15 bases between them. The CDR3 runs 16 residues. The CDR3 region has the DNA TGTGCCAGCACCGAAACTCCCATAGCAACTAATGAAAAACTGTTTTTT. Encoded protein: CASTETPIATNEKLFF. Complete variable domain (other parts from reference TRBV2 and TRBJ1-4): EPEVTQTPSHQVTQMGQEVILRCVPISNHLYFYWYRQILGQKVEFLVSFYNNEISEKSEIFDDQFSVERPDGSNFTLKIRSTKLEDSAMYFCASTETPIATNEKLFFGSGTQLSVL.

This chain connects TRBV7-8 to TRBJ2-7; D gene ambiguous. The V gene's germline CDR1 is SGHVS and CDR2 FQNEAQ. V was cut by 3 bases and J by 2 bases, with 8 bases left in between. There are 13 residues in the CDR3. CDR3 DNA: TGTGCCAGCAGCTTGGGTGAAACCTACGAGCAGTACTTC. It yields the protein CASSLGETYEQYF.

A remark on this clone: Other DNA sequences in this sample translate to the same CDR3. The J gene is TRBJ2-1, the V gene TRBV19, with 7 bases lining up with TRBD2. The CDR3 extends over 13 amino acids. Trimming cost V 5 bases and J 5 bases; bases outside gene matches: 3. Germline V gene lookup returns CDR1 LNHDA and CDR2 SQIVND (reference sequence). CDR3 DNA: TGTGCCAGTAGTGTGACTAGCCACAATGAGCAGTTCTTC. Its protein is CASSVTSHNEQFF.

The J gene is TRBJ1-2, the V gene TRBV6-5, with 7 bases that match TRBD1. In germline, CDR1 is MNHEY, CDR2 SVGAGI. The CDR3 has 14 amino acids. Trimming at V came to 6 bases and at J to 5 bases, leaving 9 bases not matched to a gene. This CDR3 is CASSDGTEKYGYTF. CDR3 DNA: TGTGCCAGCAGCGATGGGACAGAGAAATATGGCTACACCTTC.

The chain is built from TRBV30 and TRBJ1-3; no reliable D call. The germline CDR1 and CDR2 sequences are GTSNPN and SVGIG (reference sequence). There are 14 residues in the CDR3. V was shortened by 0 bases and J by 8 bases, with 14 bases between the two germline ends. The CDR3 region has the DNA TGTGCCTGGAGTGTTGGAGGGAATGGGGACACCATATATTTT. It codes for CAWSVGGNGDTIYF.

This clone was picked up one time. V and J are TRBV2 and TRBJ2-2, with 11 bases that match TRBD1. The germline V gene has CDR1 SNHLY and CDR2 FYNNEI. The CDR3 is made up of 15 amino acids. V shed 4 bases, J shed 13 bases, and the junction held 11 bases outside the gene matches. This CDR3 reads CASSVAGTGGSGLFF. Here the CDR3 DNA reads TGTGCCAGCAGTGTAGCCGGGACAGGGGGGAGCGGGCTGTTTTTT.

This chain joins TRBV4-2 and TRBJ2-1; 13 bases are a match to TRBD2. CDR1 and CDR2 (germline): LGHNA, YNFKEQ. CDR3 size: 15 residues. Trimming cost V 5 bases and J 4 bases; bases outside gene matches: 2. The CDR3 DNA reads TGTGCCAGCAGCTGGACTAGCGGGAGTTACAATGAGCAGTTCTTC. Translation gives CASSWTSGSYNEQFF.

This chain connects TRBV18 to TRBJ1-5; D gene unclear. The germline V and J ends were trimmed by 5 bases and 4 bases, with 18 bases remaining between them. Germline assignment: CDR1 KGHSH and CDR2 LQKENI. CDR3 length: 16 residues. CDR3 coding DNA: TGTGCCAGCTCAGACGACGGCGGCAGCGGGAATCAGCCCCAGCATTTT. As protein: CASSDDGGSGNQPQHF.

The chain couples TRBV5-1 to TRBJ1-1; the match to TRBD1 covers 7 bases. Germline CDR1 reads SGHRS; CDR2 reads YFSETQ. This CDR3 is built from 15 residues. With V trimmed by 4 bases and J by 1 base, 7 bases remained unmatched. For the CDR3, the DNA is TGCGCCAGCAGCGTAGAGGGGGCCGAGAACACTGAAGCTTTCTTT. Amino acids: CASSVEGAENTEAFF.

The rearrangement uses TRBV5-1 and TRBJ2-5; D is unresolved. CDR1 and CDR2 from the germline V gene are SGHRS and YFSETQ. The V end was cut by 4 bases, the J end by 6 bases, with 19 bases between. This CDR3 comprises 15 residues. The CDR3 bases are TGCGCCAGCAGCGTGGGCAGAACGTCCGGTCAGACCCAGTACTTC. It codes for CASSVGRTSGQTQYF.

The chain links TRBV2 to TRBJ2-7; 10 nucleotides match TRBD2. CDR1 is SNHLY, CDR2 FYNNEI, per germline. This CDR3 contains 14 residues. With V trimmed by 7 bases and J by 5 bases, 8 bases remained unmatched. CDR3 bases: TGTGCCAGCACCCCTAGCGGGAGATTGAACGAGCAGTACTTC. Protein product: CASTPSGRLNEQYF.

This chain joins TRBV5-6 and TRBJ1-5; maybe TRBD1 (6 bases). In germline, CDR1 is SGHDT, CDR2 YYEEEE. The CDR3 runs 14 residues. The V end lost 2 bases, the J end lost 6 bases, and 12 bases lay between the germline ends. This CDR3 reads CASSLQGWGQPQHF. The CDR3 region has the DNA TGTGCCAGCAGCTTACAGGGCTGGGGTCAGCCCCAGCATTTT. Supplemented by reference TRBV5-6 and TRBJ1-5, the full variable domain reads DAGVTQSPTHLIKTRGQQVTLRCSPKSGHDTVSWYQQALGQGPQFIFQYYEEEERQRGNFPDRFSGHQFPNYSSELNVNALLLGDSALYLCASSLQGWGQPQHFGDGTRLSIL.

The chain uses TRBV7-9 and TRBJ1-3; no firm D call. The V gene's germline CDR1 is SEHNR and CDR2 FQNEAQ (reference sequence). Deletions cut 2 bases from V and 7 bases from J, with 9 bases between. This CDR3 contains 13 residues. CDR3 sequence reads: CASSLPQGNTIYF. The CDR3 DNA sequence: TGTGCCAGCAGCTTACCGCAAGGGAACACCATATATTTT.

CDR3 in amino acids: CASSGQGGEQYF. For the CDR3, the DNA is TGTGCCAGCTCCGGACAGGGGGGCGAGCAGTACTTC. The chain has TRBV18 and TRBJ2-7; 10 bases are shared with TRBD1. CDR3 size: 12 residues. V was pared by 6 bases and J by 6 bases, with 2 bases of the junction left unmatched. Germline CDR1 and CDR2: KGHSH and LQKENI. Supplemented by reference TRBV18 and TRBJ2-7, the full variable domain reads NAGVMQNPRHLVRRRGQEARLRCSPMKGHSHVYWYRQLPEEGLKFMVYLQKENIIDESGMPKERFSAEFPKEGPSILRIQQVVRGDSAAYFCASSGQGGEQYFGPGTRLTVT.

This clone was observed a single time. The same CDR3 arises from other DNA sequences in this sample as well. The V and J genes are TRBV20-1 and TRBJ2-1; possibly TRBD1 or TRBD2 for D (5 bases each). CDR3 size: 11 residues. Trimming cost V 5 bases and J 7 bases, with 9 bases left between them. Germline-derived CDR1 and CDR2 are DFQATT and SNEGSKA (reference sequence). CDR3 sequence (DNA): TGCAGTGCTGGTTGGGGGAATGAGCAGTTCTTC. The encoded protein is CSAGWGNEQFF.

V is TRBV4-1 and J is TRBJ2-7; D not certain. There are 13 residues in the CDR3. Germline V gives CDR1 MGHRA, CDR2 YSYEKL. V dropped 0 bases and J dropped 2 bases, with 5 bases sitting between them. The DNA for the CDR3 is TGCGCCAGCAGCCAAGATAAGGCCTACGAGCAGTACTTC. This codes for CASSQDKAYEQYF.

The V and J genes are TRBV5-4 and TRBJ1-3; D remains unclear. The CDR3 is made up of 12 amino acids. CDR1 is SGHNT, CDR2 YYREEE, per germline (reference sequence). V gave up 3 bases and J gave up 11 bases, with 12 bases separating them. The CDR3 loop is CASSSSLEPIYF. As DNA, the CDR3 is TGTGCCAGCAGCTCAAGCCTGGAACCCATATATTTT.

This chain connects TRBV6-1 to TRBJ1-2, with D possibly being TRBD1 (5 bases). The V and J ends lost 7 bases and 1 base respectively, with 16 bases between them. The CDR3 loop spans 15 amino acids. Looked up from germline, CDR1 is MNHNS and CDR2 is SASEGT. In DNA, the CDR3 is TGTGCCAGCACTACCTCCGGAGGGGTTAACTATGGCTACACCTTC. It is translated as CASTTSGGVNYGYTF.

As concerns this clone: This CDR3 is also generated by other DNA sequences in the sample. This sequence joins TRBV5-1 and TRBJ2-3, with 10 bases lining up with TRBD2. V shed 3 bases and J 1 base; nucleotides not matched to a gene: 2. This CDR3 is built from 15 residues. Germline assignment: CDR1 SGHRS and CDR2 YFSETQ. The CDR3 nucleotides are TGCGCCAGCAGCTCCCTAGCGGGAGGCACAGATACGCAGTATTTT. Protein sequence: CASSSLAGGTDTQYF.

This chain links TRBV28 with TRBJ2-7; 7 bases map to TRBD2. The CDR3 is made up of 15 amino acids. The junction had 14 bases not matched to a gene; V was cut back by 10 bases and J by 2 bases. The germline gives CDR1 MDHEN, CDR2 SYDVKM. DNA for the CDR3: TGTGCCATCAACGGGGGGTCCCTAGGGACCTACGAGCAGTACTTC. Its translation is CAINGGSLGTYEQYF.

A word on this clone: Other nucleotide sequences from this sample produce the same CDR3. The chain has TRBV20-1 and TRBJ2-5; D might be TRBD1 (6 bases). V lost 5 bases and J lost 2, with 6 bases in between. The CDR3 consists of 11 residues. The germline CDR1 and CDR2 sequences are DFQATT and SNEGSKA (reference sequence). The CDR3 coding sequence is TGCAGTGCTGACAGGCAAGAGACCCAGTACTTC. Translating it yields CSADRQETQYF.

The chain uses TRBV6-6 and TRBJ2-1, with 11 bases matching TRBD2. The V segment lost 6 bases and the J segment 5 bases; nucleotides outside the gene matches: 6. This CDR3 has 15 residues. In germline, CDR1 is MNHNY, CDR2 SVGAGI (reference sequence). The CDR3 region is CASRVAGGPHNEQFF. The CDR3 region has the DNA TGTGCCAGCAGGGTAGCGGGGGGGCCCCACAATGAGCAGTTCTTC.

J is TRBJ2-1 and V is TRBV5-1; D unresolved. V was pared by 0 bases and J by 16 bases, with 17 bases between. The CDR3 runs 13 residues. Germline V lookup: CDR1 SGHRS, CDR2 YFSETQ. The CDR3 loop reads CASSLAPGFNEFF. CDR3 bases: TGCGCCAGCAGCTTGGCGCCTGGGTTTAATGAATTCTTC.

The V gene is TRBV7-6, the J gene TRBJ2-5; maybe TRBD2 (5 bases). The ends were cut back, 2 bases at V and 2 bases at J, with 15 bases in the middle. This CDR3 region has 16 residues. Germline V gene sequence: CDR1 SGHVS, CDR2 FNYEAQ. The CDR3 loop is CASSLISGLTQETQYF. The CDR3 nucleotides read TGTGCCAGCAGCTTAATTAGTGGACTGACACAAGAGACCCAGTACTTC.

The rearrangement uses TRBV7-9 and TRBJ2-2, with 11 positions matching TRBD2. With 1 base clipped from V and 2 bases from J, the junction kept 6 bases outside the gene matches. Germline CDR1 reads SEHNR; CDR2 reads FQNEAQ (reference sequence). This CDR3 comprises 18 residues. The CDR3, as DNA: TGTGCCAGCAGCTTAGTGACCCTAGCGGGGGGAAACACCGGGGAGCTGTTTTTT. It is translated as CASSLVTLAGGNTGELFF. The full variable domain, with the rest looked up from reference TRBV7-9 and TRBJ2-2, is DTGVSQNPRHKITKRGQNVTFRCDPISEHNRLYWYRQTLGQGPEFLTYFQNEAQLEKSRLLSDRFSAERPKGSFSTLEIQRTEQGDSAMYLCASSLVTLAGGNTGELFFGEGSRLTVL.

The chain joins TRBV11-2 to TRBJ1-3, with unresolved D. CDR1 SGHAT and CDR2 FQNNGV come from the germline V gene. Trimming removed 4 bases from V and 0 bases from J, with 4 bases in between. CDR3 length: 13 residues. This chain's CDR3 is CASSSNSGNTIYF. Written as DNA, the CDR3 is TGTGCCAGCAGCTCCAACTCTGGAAACACCATATATTTT. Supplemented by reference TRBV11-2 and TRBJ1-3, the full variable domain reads EAGVAQSPRYKIIEKRQSVAFWCNPISGHATLYWYQQILGQGPKLLIQFQNNGVVDDSQLPKDRFSAERLKGVDSTLKIQPAKLEDSAVYLCASSSNSGNTIYFGEGSWLTVV.

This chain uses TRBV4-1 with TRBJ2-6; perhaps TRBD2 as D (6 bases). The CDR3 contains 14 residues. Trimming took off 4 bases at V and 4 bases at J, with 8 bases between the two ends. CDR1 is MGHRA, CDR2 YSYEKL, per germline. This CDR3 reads CASSPGVGANVLTF. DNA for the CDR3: TGCGCCAGCAGCCCGGGGGTAGGGGCCAACGTCCTGACTTTC.